Only one count was recorded for the clone carrying this TCR beta chain. The data derive from a study of blood T cell repertoires in COVID-19. Study background: The cDNA or gDNA used as material had been derived from T cells, B-cell-depleted T cells, or PBMCs.

Per the original data handling: Estimation of nucleated cell counts was performed using reference gene primer amplification. TCRdb keeps only in-frame clones here, not all; method: immunoSEQ multiplex PCR. V and J calls and clone size are copied from that table; D and trimming were computed from the DNA. The table lists roughly 65,000 clones, approximately 85% of them singletons. V was pared by 3 bases and J by 7 bases, with 4 bases of the junction left unmatched. CDR3 length: 13 residues. Germline CDR1 is GTSNPN and CDR2 is SVGIG (reference sequence). The genes are TRBV30 and TRBJ2-2, with 8 bases fitting TRBD2. Sequenced: peripheral blood. This TCR derives from an elderly woman with active or convalescent COVID-19. CDR3 amino acids: CAWRAGVIGELFF. The CDR3, as DNA: TGTGCCTGGAGAGCGGGGGTTATCGGGGAGCTGTTTTTT.